This T cell receptor beta chain is from a study of shared clonotypes between healthy human individuals. Study information: Per-donor plates numbered three CD4 naive, three CD4 memory, two CD8 naive and one CD8 memory.

For this clone: Its antigen is still unknown.

CD4+ cells yielded CD45RA+ naive and CD45RA-negative memory subsets. The method was immunoSEQ multiplex PCR; TCRdb's version includes in-frame clones alone and lacks a portion of them. The sample has about 1.1 million clones, approximately 80% seen once. The CDR3 runs 13 residues. Germline V CDR1 and CDR2: SQVTM, ANQGSEA. V shed 6 bases and J shed 6 bases, with 16 bases lying between them. Broader study findings: Sequencing depth was predicted to influence how clonotypes are shared among donors.

Specimen: memory CD4+ T cells from PBMCs. Sample subset: CD45RA-negative fraction. This clonotype was obtained from a man between 18 and 35 years old in good health. Some clones in this sample may be carry-over from other donors' samples. The rearrangement uses TRBV29-1 and TRBJ2-3; possibly TRBD1 or TRBD2 for D (7 bases each). The CDR3 region has the DNA TGCAGCGTGGAGGGAGGGGGCGCGGATACGCAGTATTTT. Translated: CSVEGGGADTQYF.